This T cell receptor (beta chain) was observed in a study of blood T cell repertoires in COVID-19. This CDR3 is 15 amino acids long. Trimming at V came to 2 bases and at J to 6 bases, leaving 6 bases not matched to a gene. Germline assignment: CDR1 MNHEY and CDR2 SMNVEV (reference sequence). Repertoires were generated with immunoSEQ multiplex PCR, while TCRdb's copy carries only in-frame clones and drops some. The sample shows under 500,000 clones, about 89% of them seen only once. This chain links TRBV27 with TRBJ2-1; 8 bases fit TRBD1. The sequence derives from a woman aged 30 to 39 with acute or convalescent COVID-19. The sample comprised peripheral blood. In DNA, the CDR3 is TGTGCCAGCAGTTTAACAGGGGGTATAATCAATGAGCAGTTCTTC. Its protein is CASSLTGGIINEQFF.